Listed below are T cell receptor beta chains from one sample, sequenced in a study of blood T cell repertoires in COVID-19. Clones were sequenced by immunoSEQ multiplex PCR, and TCRdb holds only the in-frame ones, with some missing. Altogether around 110,000 clones are present, roughly four fifths being singletons, with the ten largest covering roughly 13%. Input material: peripheral blood. The source is a woman in her sixties with acute or convalescent COVID-19. CDR3s include the opening cysteine and the closing phenylalanine or tryptophan. A D gene is named only where the DNA matches it firmly. Size values are once, few and many counts, or a class for expanded clones, and some rows have none.

v_call: TRBV19
j_call: TRBJ2-7
d_call: TRBD1
cdr3_length: 16
clone_size: few
cdr3_aa: CASSTLSGQGFYEQYF
cdr3_nt: TGTGCCAGTAGTACTCTCTCGGGACAGGGGTTTTACGAGCAGTACTTC

v_call: TRBV7-9
j_call: TRBJ1-4
d_call: TRBD1
cdr3_length: 17
clone_size: -
cdr3_aa: CASSLADRGPTNEKLFF
cdr3_nt: TGTGCCAGCAGCTTAGCGGACAGGGGCCCAACTAATGAAAAACTGTTTTTT

v_call: TRBV18
j_call: TRBJ1-1
d_call: -
cdr3_length: 15
clone_size: once
cdr3_aa: CASSTTEDPDTEAFF
cdr3_nt: TGTGCCAGCTCAACCACCGAGGATCCGGACACTGAAGCTTTCTTT

v_call: TRBV7-2
j_call: TRBJ2-5
d_call: -
cdr3_length: 15
clone_size: -
cdr3_aa: CASSLDWRRWETQYF
cdr3_nt: TGTGCCAGCAGCTTAGACTGGAGGCGCTGGGAGACCCAGTACTTC

v_call: TRBV5-1
j_call: TRBJ1-2
d_call: -
cdr3_length: 12
clone_size: -
cdr3_aa: CASSSDIYGYTF
cdr3_nt: TGCGCCAGCAGCTCCGACATCTATGGCTACACCTTC

v_call: TRBV6-5
j_call: TRBJ1-1
d_call: -
cdr3_length: 14
clone_size: -
cdr3_aa: CASTRLLLNTEAFF
cdr3_nt: TGTGCCAGCACCAGATTGCTCCTGAACACTGAAGCTTTCTTT

v_call: TRBV5-1
j_call: TRBJ2-2
d_call: -
cdr3_length: 14
clone_size: -
cdr3_aa: CASSPGHSTGELFF
cdr3_nt: TGCGCCAGCAGCCCGGGACACAGCACCGGGGAGCTGTTTTTT

v_call: TRBV18
j_call: TRBJ1-5
d_call: -
cdr3_length: 15
clone_size: once
cdr3_aa: CASSPRAGVGQPQHF
cdr3_nt: TGTGCCAGCTCACCACGCGCAGGGGTCGGTCAGCCCCAGCATTTT

v_call: TRBV5-4
j_call: TRBJ2-1
d_call: -
cdr3_length: 16
clone_size: once
cdr3_aa: CASSLGGRTDYNEQFF
cdr3_nt: TGTGCCAGCAGCTTGGGGGGGCGGACAGACTACAATGAGCAGTTCTTC

v_call: TRBV15
j_call: TRBJ1-3
d_call: -
cdr3_length: 17
clone_size: once
cdr3_aa: CATSRDRVVKAGNTIYF
cdr3_nt: TGTGCCACCAGCAGAGATCGAGTGGTTAAAGCTGGAAACACCATATATTTT

v_call: TRBV5-1
j_call: TRBJ2-2
d_call: TRBD2
cdr3_length: 18
clone_size: -
cdr3_aa: CASSLGLAGDLEAGELFF
cdr3_nt: TGCGCCAGCAGCTTGGGACTAGCGGGAGATCTAGAGGCCGGGGAGCTGTTTTTT

v_call: TRBV27
j_call: TRBJ1-2
d_call: TRBD1
cdr3_length: 15
clone_size: -
cdr3_aa: CASSQWDRGGGGYTF
cdr3_nt: TGTGCCAGCAGTCAATGGGACAGGGGAGGCGGTGGCTACACCTTC

v_call: TRBV6-5
j_call: TRBJ2-5
d_call: -
cdr3_length: 15
clone_size: -
cdr3_aa: CASSTAGTPQETQYF
cdr3_nt: TGTGCCAGCAGTACTGCAGGGACACCACAAGAGACCCAGTACTTC

v_call: TRBV7-2
j_call: TRBJ1-6
d_call: -
cdr3_length: 13
clone_size: -
cdr3_aa: CASSAPPGPPLHF
cdr3_nt: TGTGCCAGCAGCGCCCCCCCAGGGCCGCCCCTCCACTTT

v_call: TRBV5-1
j_call: TRBJ2-5
d_call: -
cdr3_length: 15
clone_size: -
cdr3_aa: CASSQGNQGGETQYF
cdr3_nt: TGCGCCAGCAGCCAGGGAAATCAGGGGGGAGAGACCCAGTACTTC

v_call: TRBV11-2
j_call: TRBJ1-2
d_call: TRBD1
cdr3_length: 13
clone_size: -
cdr3_aa: CASSPGQGYGYTF
cdr3_nt: TGTGCCAGCAGCCCGGGACAGGGATACGGCTACACCTTC

v_call: TRBV25-1
j_call: TRBJ1-1
d_call: -
cdr3_length: 16
clone_size: -
cdr3_aa: CASSVKYQGTDTEAFF
cdr3_nt: TGTGCCAGCAGTGTAAAATACCAGGGAACGGACACTGAAGCTTTCTTT

v_call: TRBV28
j_call: TRBJ1-4
d_call: TRBD1
cdr3_length: 14
clone_size: once
cdr3_aa: CASTTGGTNEKLFF
cdr3_nt: TGTGCCAGCACCACAGGGGGGACGAATGAAAAACTGTTTTTT

v_call: TRBV5-4
j_call: TRBJ1-2
d_call: -
cdr3_length: 15
clone_size: once
cdr3_aa: CASSLGGEGPSGYTF
cdr3_nt: TGTGCCAGCAGCTTGGGAGGGGAGGGCCCGAGCGGCTACACCTTC

v_call: TRBV2
j_call: TRBJ1-2
d_call: TRBD1
cdr3_length: 17
clone_size: -
cdr3_aa: CASSLRFGTATNYGYTF
cdr3_nt: TGTGCCAGCAGTCTCAGGTTCGGGACAGCGACTAACTATGGCTACACCTTC

v_call: TRBV19
j_call: TRBJ1-1
d_call: -
cdr3_length: 17
clone_size: -
cdr3_aa: CASRRRAGGSWNTEAFF
cdr3_nt: TGTGCCAGTAGGCGGCGTGCGGGGGGCTCTTGGAACACTGAAGCTTTCTTT

v_call: TRBV19
j_call: TRBJ1-1
d_call: -
cdr3_length: 14
clone_size: -
cdr3_aa: CASSRQRQNTEAFF
cdr3_nt: TGTGCCAGTAGTCGACAGCGTCAGAACACTGAAGCTTTCTTT

v_call: TRBV19
j_call: TRBJ2-1
d_call: TRBD1
cdr3_length: 15
clone_size: -
cdr3_aa: CASNSGQGANNEQFF
cdr3_nt: TGTGCCAGTAACTCGGGACAGGGGGCGAACAATGAGCAGTTCTTC

v_call: TRBV10-3
j_call: TRBJ1-6
d_call: -
cdr3_length: 16
clone_size: -
cdr3_aa: CAISERAGDYNSPLHF
cdr3_nt: TGTGCCATCAGTGAAAGGGCAGGGGACTATAATTCACCCCTCCACTTT